This T cell receptor beta chain was identified during a study of shared clonotypes between healthy human individuals. J gave up 0 bases and V 4 bases, and 7 bases lay outside the gene matches. The CDR3 has 16 amino acids. Germline V gene lookup returns CDR1 MNHNY and CDR2 SVGAGI (reference sequence). Regarding this clone: Its target is unknown.

Points from the study as a whole: Approximately 5% was the fraction of naive CD4 clonotypes found shared across a handful of donors.

Sequencing was performed with immunoSEQ multiplex PCR; in TCRdb, only in-frame clones are kept and a portion is missing. This table has about 2.3 million clones, 90% to 95% appearing once. This receptor was identified in a man aged 18 to 29 in good health. Some clones in this sample may be carry-over from other donors' samples. The V gene is TRBV6-6, the J gene TRBJ1-1, with TRBD1 matching 8 bases. Sequencing was done on a sample of naive CD4+ T cells from PBMCs. Subset of the sample: CD45RA+ positively selected. In DNA, the CDR3 is TGTGCCAGCAGTTCCGACCAGGGGGCGGTGAACACTGAAGCTTTCTTT. Translated: CASSSDQGAVNTEAFF.